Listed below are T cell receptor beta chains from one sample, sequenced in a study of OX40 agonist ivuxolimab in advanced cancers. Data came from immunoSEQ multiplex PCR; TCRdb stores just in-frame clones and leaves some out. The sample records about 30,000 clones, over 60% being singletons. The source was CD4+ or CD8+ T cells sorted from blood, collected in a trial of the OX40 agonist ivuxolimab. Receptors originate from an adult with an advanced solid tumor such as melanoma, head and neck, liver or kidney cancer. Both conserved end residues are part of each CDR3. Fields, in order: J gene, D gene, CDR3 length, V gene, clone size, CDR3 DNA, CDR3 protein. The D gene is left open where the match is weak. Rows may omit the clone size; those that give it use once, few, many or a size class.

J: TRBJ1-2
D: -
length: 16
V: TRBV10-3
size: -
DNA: TGTGCCATCAGTGAGTCGGGACGTATGGCTAACTATGGCTACACCTTC
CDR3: CAISESGRMANYGYTF

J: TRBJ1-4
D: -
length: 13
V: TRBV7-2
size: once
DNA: TGTGCCAGCAGCCCAGAGGGGCGCGGAAAACTGTTTTTT
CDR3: CASSPEGRGKLFF

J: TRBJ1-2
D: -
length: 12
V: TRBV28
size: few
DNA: TGTGCCAGCATTGCGCCCAGGGTTGGCTACACCTTC
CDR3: CASIAPRVGYTF

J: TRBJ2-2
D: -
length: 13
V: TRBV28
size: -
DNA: TGTGCCAGCAGTTCTTTAGAGACCGGGGAGCTGTTTTTT
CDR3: CASSSLETGELFF

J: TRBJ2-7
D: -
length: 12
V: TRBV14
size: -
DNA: TGTGCCAGCAGCCAAGATTGGGGAGAGCAGTACTTC
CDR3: CASSQDWGEQYF

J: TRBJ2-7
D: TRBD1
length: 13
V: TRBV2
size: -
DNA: TGTGCCAGCAGCAAAGGGACAGCCAGAGAGCAGTACTTC
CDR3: CASSKGTAREQYF

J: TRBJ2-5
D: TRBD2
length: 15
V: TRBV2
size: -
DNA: TGTGCCAGCAGTGAACTAGCGGAAAACCAAGAGACCCAGTACTTC
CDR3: CASSELAENQETQYF

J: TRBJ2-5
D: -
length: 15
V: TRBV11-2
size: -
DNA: TGTGCCAGCAGCTTAGTCCCAGGGTACCAAGAGACCCAGTACTTC
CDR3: CASSLVPGYQETQYF

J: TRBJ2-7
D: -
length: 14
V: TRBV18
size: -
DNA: TGTGCCAGCTCGCCGACATGGGGCTCCTACGAGCAGTACTTC
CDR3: CASSPTWGSYEQYF

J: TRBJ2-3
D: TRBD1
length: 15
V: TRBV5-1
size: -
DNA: TGCGCCAGCAGCTTGGCGGGGACAGGGTCAGATACGCAGTATTTT
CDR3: CASSLAGTGSDTQYF

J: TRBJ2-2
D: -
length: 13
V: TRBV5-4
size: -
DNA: TGTGCCAGCAGCAACCCGTCGACCGGGGAGCTGTTTTTT
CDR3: CASSNPSTGELFF

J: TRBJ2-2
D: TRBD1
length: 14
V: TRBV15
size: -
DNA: TGTGCCACCAGCCGGGACAGGGTGGTCGGGGAGCTGTTTTTT
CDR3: CATSRDRVVGELFF

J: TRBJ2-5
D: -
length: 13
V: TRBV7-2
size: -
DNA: TGTGCCAGCAGCTCAAGGGTCCAAGAGACCCAGTACTTC
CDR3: CASSSRVQETQYF

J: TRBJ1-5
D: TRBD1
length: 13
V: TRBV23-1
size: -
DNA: TGCGCCAGCAGGGACAGGGGTGGGCAGCCCCAGCATTTT
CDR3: CASRDRGGQPQHF

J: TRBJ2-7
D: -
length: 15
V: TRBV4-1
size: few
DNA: TGCGCCAGCAGCCACCCCTACAAGGGGACCTACGAGCAGTACTTC
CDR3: CASSHPYKGTYEQYF

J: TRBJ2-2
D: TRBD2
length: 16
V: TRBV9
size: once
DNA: TGCGCCAGCAGCCAAAGCCCGCGGGGGGCGGCCGGGGAGCTGTTTTTT
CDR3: CASSQSPRGAAGELFF

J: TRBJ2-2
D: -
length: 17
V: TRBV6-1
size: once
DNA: TGTGCCAGCAGTGAAGGACTGGGACTCCGGAGTGGTGGGGAGCTGTTTTTT
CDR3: CASSEGLGLRSGGELFF

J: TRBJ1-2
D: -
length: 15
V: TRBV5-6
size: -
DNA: TGTGCCAGCAGCCCGTCAGGGACCAGGAGCTATGGCTACACCTTC
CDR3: CASSPSGTRSYGYTF

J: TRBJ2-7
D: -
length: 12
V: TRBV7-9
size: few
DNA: TGTGCCAGCAGCTTACGACCCTACGAGCAGTACTTC
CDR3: CASSLRPYEQYF

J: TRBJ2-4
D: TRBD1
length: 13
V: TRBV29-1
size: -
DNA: TGCAGCGTTGAAGGGACAGGAAAAAACATTCAGTACTTC
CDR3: CSVEGTGKNIQYF

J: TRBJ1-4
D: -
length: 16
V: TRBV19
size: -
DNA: TGTGCCAGTACCCCCAGCGGACCCCCAACTAATGAAAAACTGTTTTTT
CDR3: CASTPSGPPTNEKLFF

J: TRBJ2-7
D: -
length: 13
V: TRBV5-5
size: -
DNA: TGTGCCAGCAGCTTGGGACAGGTCTACGAGCAGTACTTC
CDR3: CASSLGQVYEQYF

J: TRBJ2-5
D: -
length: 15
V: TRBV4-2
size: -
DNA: TGTGCCAGCAGCCAAGTTGGCGGGCTCCAAGAGACCCAGTACTTC
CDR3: CASSQVGGLQETQYF

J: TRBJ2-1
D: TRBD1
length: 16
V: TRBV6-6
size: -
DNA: TGTGCCAGCAAGGGTGGGCCTACAGGGGGAAATCTGGAGCAGTTCTTC
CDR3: CASKGGPTGGNLEQFF

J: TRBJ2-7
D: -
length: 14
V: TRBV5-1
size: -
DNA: TGCGCCAGCAGCGTCCGGGAGAGCTCCTACGAGCAGTACTTC
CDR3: CASSVRESSYEQYF

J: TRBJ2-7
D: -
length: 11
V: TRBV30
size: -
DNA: TGTGCCTGGAGTGTACTAGGCGAGCAGTACTTC
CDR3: CAWSVLGEQYF

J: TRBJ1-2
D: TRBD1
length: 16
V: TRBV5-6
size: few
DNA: TGTGCCAGCAGCTCGCCGGGACAGGGGGCCGGCTATGGCTACACCTTC
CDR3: CASSSPGQGAGYGYTF

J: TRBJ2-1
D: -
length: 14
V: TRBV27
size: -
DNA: TGTGCCAGCAAGATCGGATACTCCTACAATGAGCAGTTCTTC
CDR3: CASKIGYSYNEQFF

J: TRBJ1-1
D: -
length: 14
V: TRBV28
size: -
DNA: TGTGCCAGCAGTTTATCCAATTGGAACACTGAAGCTTTCTTT
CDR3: CASSLSNWNTEAFF

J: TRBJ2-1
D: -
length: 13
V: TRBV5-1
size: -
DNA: TGCGCCAGCAGCTTGGAGTTCGGGACAAGGCAGTTCTTC
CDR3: CASSLEFGTRQFF

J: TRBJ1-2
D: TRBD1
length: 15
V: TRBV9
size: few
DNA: TGTGCCAGCAGCCCCTCCGGGACAGTCGCCTATGGCTACACCTTC
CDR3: CASSPSGTVAYGYTF

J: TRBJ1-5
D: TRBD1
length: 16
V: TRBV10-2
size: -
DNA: TGCGCCAGCAGTGAAAGGACAGGGTATAGCAATCAGCCCCAGCATTTT
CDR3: CASSERTGYSNQPQHF

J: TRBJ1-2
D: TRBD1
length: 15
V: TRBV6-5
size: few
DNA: TGTGCCAGCAGTTACCGAAACGACAGGGAGAATGGCTACACCTTC
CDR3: CASSYRNDRENGYTF

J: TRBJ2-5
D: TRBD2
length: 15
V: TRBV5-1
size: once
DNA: TGCGCCAGCCGGGAAGCGGGGGGCCAGCAAGAGACCCAGTACTTC
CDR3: CASREAGGQQETQYF

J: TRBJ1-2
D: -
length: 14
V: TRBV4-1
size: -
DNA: TGCGCCAGCAGCCAAGATTGGGAAGGGTATGGCTACACCTTC
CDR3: CASSQDWEGYGYTF

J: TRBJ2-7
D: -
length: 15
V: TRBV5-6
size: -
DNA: TGTGCCAGCAGCCCGTATTGGGGGGCAGCCTACGAGCAGTACTTC
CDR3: CASSPYWGAAYEQYF

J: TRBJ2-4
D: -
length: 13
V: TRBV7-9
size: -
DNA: TGTGCCAGCGGGGGACTAGCCAAAAACATTCAGTACTTC
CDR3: CASGGLAKNIQYF

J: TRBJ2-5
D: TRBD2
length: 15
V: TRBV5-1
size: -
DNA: TGCGCCAGCAGCTATAGTAGCGGGGATCAAGAGACCCAGTACTTC
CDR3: CASSYSSGDQETQYF

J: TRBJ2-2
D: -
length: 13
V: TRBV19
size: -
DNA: TGTGCCAGTAGTATAGAGCCCACCGGGGAGCTGTTTTTT
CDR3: CASSIEPTGELFF

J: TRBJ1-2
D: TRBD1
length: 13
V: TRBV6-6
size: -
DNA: TGTGCCAGCAGTCCGAAATACAGGGGGCTCTACACCTTC
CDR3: CASSPKYRGLYTF

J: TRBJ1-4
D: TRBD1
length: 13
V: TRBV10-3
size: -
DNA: TGTGCCACCGGGACAGCCGATAATGAAAAACTGTTTTTT
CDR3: CATGTADNEKLFF

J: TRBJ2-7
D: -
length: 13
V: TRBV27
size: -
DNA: TGTGCCAGCAGGGGGGCTAAATCGTACGAGCAGTACTTC
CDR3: CASRGAKSYEQYF

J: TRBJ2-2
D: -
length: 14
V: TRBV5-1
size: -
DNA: TGCGCCAGCAGCCCTCATTCCGGCACCGGGGAGCTGTTTTTT
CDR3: CASSPHSGTGELFF

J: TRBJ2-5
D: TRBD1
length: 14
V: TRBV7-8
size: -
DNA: TGTGCCAGCATGGTACAGGGGAACCAAGAGACCCAGTACTTC
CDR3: CASMVQGNQETQYF

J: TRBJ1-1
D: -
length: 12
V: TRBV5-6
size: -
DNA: TGTGCCAGCAGCTCGCAGACAGGTGAAGCTTTCTTT
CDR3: CASSSQTGEAFF

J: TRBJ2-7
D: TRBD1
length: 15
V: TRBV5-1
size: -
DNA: TGCGCCAGCAGCTTGCAGGGACAGGGAATCTACGAGCAGTACTTC
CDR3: CASSLQGQGIYEQYF

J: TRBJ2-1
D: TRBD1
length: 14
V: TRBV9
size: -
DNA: TGTGCCAGCTGGGGGACAGGGGGAAACAATGAGCAGTTCTTC
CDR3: CASWGTGGNNEQFF

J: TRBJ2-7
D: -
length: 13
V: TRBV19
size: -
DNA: TGTGCCAGTAGTATTTATCCTTCCTACGAGCAGTACTTC
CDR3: CASSIYPSYEQYF

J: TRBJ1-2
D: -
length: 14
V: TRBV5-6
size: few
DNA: TGTGCCAGCAGCTTGGAAGGGATTAACTATGGCTACACCTTC
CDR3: CASSLEGINYGYTF